This T cell receptor beta chain was captured by sequencing in a study of T cells in Graves' hyperthyroidism and ophthalmopathy (dated by TCRdb to about 2019). For the study in its entirety: Peripheral blood samples were taken at the time of initial diagnosis, prior to any treatment. The roughly 94 discovery patients were randomly divided into training and test sets at a 7:3 ratio. The paper describes TCR Vbeta CDR3 sequencing of 120 to 150 peripheral blood samples, made up of 43 ophthalmopathy patients, 70 to 80 hyperthyroidism patients and 17 progressor patients. After sampling, hyperthyroidism patients received methimazole starting at 30 mg daily, and ophthalmopathy patients received high-dose intravenous methylprednisolone. The study also compared thyroid tissue and blood T-cell repertoires from several Graves' hyperthyroidism patients. Whether ophthalmopathy could be predicted prospectively was tested in an independent validation cohort made up of under 20 hyperthyroidism patients plus 17 patients who later progressed to ophthalmopathy. A discovery cohort of about a hundred patients, about 40 with Graves' ophthalmopathy and 55 to 60 with stable Graves' hyperthyroidism, was used to find distinguishing TCR V-J signatures. Points the paper makes about the study in general: In validation, the model predicted progression to ophthalmopathy with approximately 69% sensitivity and over 72% specificity, a median of approximately 6.5 months before onset. In cross-validation, a model built on a 13 V-J signature told ophthalmopathy apart from stable hyperthyroidism with 85% to 90% sensitivity and roughly 81% specificity, and in testing the same model reached 80%/75%. Most expanded thyroid clonotypes (frequency above 0.001) were also detected in blood, a finding suggesting that blood repertoires may reflect thyroid immune responses. Sample size was not statistically predetermined, and investigators were not blinded to group allocation.

TCR beta CDR3 regions were amplified from RNA transcripts. The first round of RT-PCR for the TCR CDR3 was performed with the HTBI primer set and the Qiagen OneStep RT-PCR kit. Libraries were constructed in a second round of multiplex PCR, after which size selection and purification were performed. Paired-end sequencing of the libraries was performed with 100 bp reads on an Illumina HiSeq2000. As for the authors' bioinformatics: SOAPnuke was used to process the raw data, removing reads that contained adapters or uncalled bases, had a mean Phred below 15, or lacked an exact match to the constant primer or identifier. COPE v1.2.5 was used to merge high-quality paired reads, and clonotypes were defined as unique nucleotide sequences. MiTCR v1.1 was used to align clonotypes to the IMGT TRBV, TRBD and TRBJ reference segments. Only V-J combinations with frequency above 0.0001, covering about 99% of repertoires, were analysed. A TCS score was defined as the ratio between F50 (clonal expansion) and ExV (chaos), using BLOSUM62-based TCRdist between CDR3 peptides within each V-J. Welch's t-statistics and random forest reduced 514 V-J features to roughly 13, which were used in a naive Bayes classifier (R e1071). Through fastp at Q25 and MiXCR, TCRdb rebuilt clones from the public reads, retaining in-frame beta chains. Each record represents a unique CDR3 protein, reported with the most common genes and DNA among its rows. For this entry, the V and J calls and clone size follow TCRdb and not the study's own pipeline. The sample profile shows more than 350,000 distinct CDR3 sequences; about 17% of them were found once. In total, the top ten clones hold around a third of the sample.

CDR1 is given as MNHEY and CDR2 as SVGEGT, both from the germline V gene. V gives up 7 bases and J gives up 0 bases, and the segment between their germline ends measures 13 bases. From cysteine to phenylalanine, the CDR3 is 15 amino acids long. Just CDR3 DNA is preserved here, 45 bases in frame from base 1. Hyperthyroidism patients were newly diagnosed, had a disease duration of under 2 months, and were aged 18 to 65 years. Any patient with an uncontrolled infection, another autoimmune disease, pregnancy or lactation was excluded. Diagnoses were established on the basis of clinical symptoms, serum thyroxine and TRAb, thyroid ultrasound, and orbital computed tomography. Blood from progressor patients was collected at the time of first diagnosis with hyperthyroidism, before any ophthalmopathy symptoms had appeared. PBMCs were isolated from approximately 10 ml of fresh peripheral blood by Ficoll-Paque density gradient centrifugation. Patients classed as progressors first received a Graves' hyperthyroidism diagnosis and then went on to develop ophthalmopathy during follow-up. Total RNA was extracted with Trizol reagent, and quality was checked on an Agilent 2100 Bioanalyzer.

Notes on this clonotype: Its specific antigen is unknown. No much larger clonotype is one base removed from it; base qualities were not supplied.

This TCR was recovered from a woman aged 25 to 39 with Graves' hyperthyroidism that later progressed to Graves' ophthalmopathy. The chain links TRBV6-2 or TRBV6-3 with TRBJ2-1, and the D gene may be TRBD2, 6 bases matching. The sequencing sample was made of blood. The DNA reads TGTGCCAGCACACCGTGGGGGGTCTCCTACAATGAGCAGTTCTTC. It specifies CASTPWGVSYNEQFF.